The T cell receptor beta chain under discussion was sequenced for a study of T cell repertoires in aging, cancer and after chemotherapy. Whole-study context: Over several months to years, re-sampled healthy donor repertoires clearly shared clones. Roughly 10 million TCR reads made up the full dataset.

Multiplex touch-down PCR with TRB-A/B primers amplified rearranged V-D-J TRB sequences. Each CDR3 protein is one row after TCRdb ran MiXCR on the multiplex PCR reads. The data hold 9,900 or so distinct CDR3 sequences, with approximately 30% observed a single time. The template was genomic DNA from peripheral blood, not RNA. Note on this clonotype: Its antigen is unknown.

Study-wide results and limits: Compared with age-matched healthy donors, untreated hematological or solid cancer patients showed higher blood TCR clonality. Median generation probability rose over the chemotherapy interval in each cancer cohort, suggesting rebound thymic output.

This CDR3 contains 14 residues. The ends were cut back, 6 bases at V and 4 bases at J, with 15 bases in the middle. The germline V gene encodes CDR1 KGHSH and CDR2 LQKENI. The sequenced material came from blood. The chain employs TRBV18 and TRBJ1-1; weak D call: TRBD1 (6 bases). This receptor was obtained from a human donor in good health. The donor label of this sample is uncertain. The CDR3 DNA follows: TGTGCCAGCTCCAAGCAGGAAGGGGGCACTGAAGCTTTCTTT. This translates into CASSKQEGGTEAFF.